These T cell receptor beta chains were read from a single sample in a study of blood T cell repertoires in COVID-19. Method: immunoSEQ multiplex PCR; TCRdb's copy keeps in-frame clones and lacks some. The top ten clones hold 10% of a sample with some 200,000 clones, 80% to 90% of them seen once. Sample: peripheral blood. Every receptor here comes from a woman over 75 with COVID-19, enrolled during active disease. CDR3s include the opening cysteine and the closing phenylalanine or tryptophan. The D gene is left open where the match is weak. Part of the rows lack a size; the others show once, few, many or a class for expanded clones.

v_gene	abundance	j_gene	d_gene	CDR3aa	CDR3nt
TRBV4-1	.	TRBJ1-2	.	CASSLDDPGASYGYTF	TGCGCCAGCAGCCTGGACGACCCTGGGGCCTCCTATGGCTACACCTTC
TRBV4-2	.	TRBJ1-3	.	CASSREKRDLVGNTIYF	TGTGCCAGCAGCCGTGAAAAACGGGATTTAGTGGGAAACACCATATATTTT
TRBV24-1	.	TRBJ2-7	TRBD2	CATSDTRGGRDEQYF	TGTGCCACCAGTGACACTCGGGGGGGCCGGGATGAGCAGTACTTC
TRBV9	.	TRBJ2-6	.	CASSVGRGTGANVLTF	TGTGCCAGCAGCGTAGGGAGGGGTACCGGGGCCAACGTCCTGACTTTC
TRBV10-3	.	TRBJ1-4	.	CAISVVSNEKLFF	TGTGCCATCAGTGTAGTCTCTAATGAAAAACTGTTTTTT
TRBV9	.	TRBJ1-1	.	CASSVIAGQMNTEAFF	TGTGCCAGCAGCGTAATAGCTGGACAGATGAACACTGAAGCTTTCTTT
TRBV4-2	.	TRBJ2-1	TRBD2	CASSVERRGTYNEQFF	TGTGCCAGCAGCGTCGAGCGGCGGGGGACCTACAATGAGCAGTTCTTC
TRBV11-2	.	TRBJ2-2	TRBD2	CASSFSGSSGTGELFF	TGTGCCAGCAGCTTTTCTGGGTCTAGCGGTACCGGGGAGCTGTTTTTT
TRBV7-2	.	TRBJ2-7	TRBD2	CASSLVAGAGEQYF	TGTGCCAGCAGCTTAGTAGCGGGGGCGGGGGAGCAGTACTTC
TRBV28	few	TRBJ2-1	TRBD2	CASSLGLAKNEQFF	TGTGCCAGCAGTTTGGGACTAGCGAAAAATGAGCAGTTCTTC
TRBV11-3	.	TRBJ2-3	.	CASSARGGDGTDTQYF	TGTGCCAGCTCTGCCCGAGGCGGGGACGGCACAGATACGCAGTATTTT
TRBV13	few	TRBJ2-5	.	CASSFPKQETQYF	TGTGCCAGCAGCTTCCCTAAACAAGAGACCCAGTACTTC
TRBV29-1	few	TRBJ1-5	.	CSVEDQAGQPQHF	TGCAGCGTTGAAGATCAGGCGGGGCAGCCCCAGCATTTT
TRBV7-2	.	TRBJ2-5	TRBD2	CASSLGTRETQYF	TGTGCCAGCAGCTTGGGGACTAGAGAGACCCAGTACTTC
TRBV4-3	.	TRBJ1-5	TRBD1	CASSLTTGDNQPQHF	TGCGCCAGCAGCCTTACCACAGGGGATAATCAGCCCCAGCATTTT
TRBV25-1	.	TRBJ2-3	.	CASSESRVSTDTQYF	TGTGCCAGCAGTGAGTCCAGGGTGAGCACAGATACGCAGTATTTT
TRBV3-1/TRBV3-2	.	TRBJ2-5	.	CASSRQPSEETQYF	TGTGCCAGCAGCCGCCAACCTAGCGAAGAGACCCAGTACTTC
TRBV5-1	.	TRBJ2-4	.	CASSPQGTKNIQYF	TGCGCCAGCAGCCCACAGGGAACCAAAAACATTCAGTACTTC
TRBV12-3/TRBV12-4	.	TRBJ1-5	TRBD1	CASRDRSNQPQHF	TGTGCCAGCAGGGACAGGAGCAATCAGCCCCAGCATTTT
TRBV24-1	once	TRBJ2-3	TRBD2	CATSDLTSGGTDTQYF	TGTGCCACCAGTGATTTAACTAGCGGGGGCACAGATACGCAGTATTTT
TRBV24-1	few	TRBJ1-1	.	CATTTGMNTEAFF	TGTGCCACCACTACAGGGATGAACACTGAAGCTTTCTTT
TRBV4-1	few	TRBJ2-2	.	CASSHAGATGELFF	TGCGCCAGCAGCCACGCGGGGGCCACCGGGGAGCTGTTTTTT
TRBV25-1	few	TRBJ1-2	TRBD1	CASSEPGTGGKGYTF	TGTGCCAGCAGTGAACCCGGGACAGGGGGGAAAGGCTACACCTTC
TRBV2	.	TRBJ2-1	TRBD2	CASRGLAGGQGYNEQFF	TGTGCCAGCAGAGGACTAGCGGGGGGGCAGGGCTACAATGAGCAGTTCTTC
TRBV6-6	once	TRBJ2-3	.	CASTPGGRSGMDTQYF	TGTGCCAGCACCCCAGGGGGCAGGAGCGGGATGGATACGCAGTATTTT
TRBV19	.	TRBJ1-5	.	CASCETSGGQPQHF	TGTGCCAGTTGTGAGACATCCGGCGGGCAGCCCCAGCATTTT
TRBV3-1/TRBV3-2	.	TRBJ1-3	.	CASSSRTYSSGNTIYF	TGTGCCAGCAGCTCCAGGACTTATTCCTCTGGAAACACCATATATTTT
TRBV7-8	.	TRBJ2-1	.	CASNRDEQFF	TGTGCCAGCAATCGGGATGAGCAGTTCTTC